These 23 T cell receptor beta chains share one sample of origin, sequenced in a study of T cell repertoires in cytomegalovirus infection. The antigens for these receptors are not known. Via MiXCR, TCRdb re-called the reads, giving one row per CDR3 protein. The sample records under 150,000 distinct CDR3 sequences, around 31% being singletons. Sequenced here: CD8+ T cells from cultured PBMCs, sampled from culture after CMV antigen stimulation. These receptors were obtained from a human donor in good health (CMV status not recorded). Some clones in this sample may be carry-over from other donors' samples.

This clonotype was seen many times. This sequence joins TRBV7-8 and TRBJ2-5; TRBD2 agrees at 8 bases. V dropped 7 bases and J dropped 2; count of bases not matched to a gene: 12. CDR3 length: 16 residues. Germline-derived CDR1 and CDR2 are SGHVS and FQNEAQ. CDR3 coding DNA: TGTGCCAGCACCACTAGAGGATTAGCGGGGCAAGAGACCCAGTACTTC. This sequence encodes CASTTRGLAGQETQYF.

The sample holds a few counts of this clonotype. V usage is TRBV20-1 and J usage is TRBJ2-2, with 9 bases identical to TRBD1. J lost 6 bases, V lost 4 bases, and 3 bases had no gene match. There are 13 residues in the CDR3. From germline, CDR1 is DFQATT and CDR2 SNEGSKA (reference sequence). CDR3 bases: TGCAGTGCTACTGGGACAGGGCCCGGGGAGCTGTTTTTT. This sequence encodes CSATGTGPGELFF.

Only a few counts were recorded for this clonotype. V and J are TRBV7-9 and TRBJ2-3, with 8 bases identical to TRBD2. This CDR3 comprises 18 residues. Trimming removed 2 bases from V and 1 base from J; junction bases left unmatched: 11. Germline CDR1 is SEHNR and CDR2 is FQNEAQ (reference sequence). The CDR3 here is CASSLSAGGSPRTDTQYF. The DNA of the CDR3 is TGTGCCAGCAGCTTAAGTGCGGGGGGCTCACCCCGCACAGATACGCAGTATTTT.

The chain carries TRBV29-1 and TRBJ2-1, with 10 bases that match TRBD2. Germline-derived CDR1 and CDR2 are SQVTM and ANQGSEA. The CDR3 has 14 amino acids. J lost 12 bases, V lost 4 bases, and 12 bases had no gene match. CDR3 in amino acids: CSVAGLAGVLWQFF. As DNA, the CDR3 is TGCAGCGTTGCCGGCCTAGCGGGGGTACTCTGGCAGTTCTTC.

V gene TRBV12-3 or TRBV12-4 combines with J gene TRBJ1-1; D uncertain. This CDR3 spans 13 amino acids. Trimming shortened V by 6 bases and J by 5 bases, and 13 bases separated the two germline ends. The CDR3 DNA reads TGTGCCAGCAGAATGGGCGGCGGGACTGAAGCTTTCTTT. This codes for CASRMGGGTEAFF.

The chain has TRBV12-3 or TRBV12-4 and TRBJ1-1; D is uncertain. V was clipped by 1 base and J by 2 bases, with 8 bases between them. The CDR3 is 14 amino acids. This CDR3 reads CASSLVPPNTEAFF. CDR3 in DNA: TGTGCCAGCAGTTTAGTTCCTCCTAACACTGAAGCTTTCTTT.

This clonotype was detected many times. The chain links TRBV7-2 to TRBJ2-3; D unresolved. The CDR3 totals 14 residues. The germline V and J ends were trimmed by 2 bases and 1 base, with 7 bases remaining between them. From germline, CDR1 is SGHTA and CDR2 FQGNSA. In DNA, the CDR3 is TGTGCCAGCAGCTTACAGTCCGGCACAGATACGCAGTATTTT. Its translation is CASSLQSGTDTQYF.

The chain recombines TRBV20-1 with TRBJ2-1; D is unresolved. CDR3 size: 12 residues. Looked up from germline, CDR1 is DFQATT and CDR2 is SNEGSKA (reference sequence). The ends were cut back, 1 base at V and 4 bases at J, with 5 bases in the middle. CDR3 protein: CSARVRYNEQFF. The CDR3 DNA reads TGCAGTGCTAGAGTCCGGTACAATGAGCAGTTCTTC.

The rearrangement links TRBV27 to TRBJ1-1; no definite D call. The germline V and J ends were trimmed by 3 bases and 1 base, with 9 bases remaining between them. Per the germline V gene, CDR1 is MNHEY and CDR2 is SMNVEV (reference sequence). The CDR3 totals 14 residues. The CDR3 DNA reads TGTGCCAGCAGTTTCCGTCAGACGAACACTGAAGCTTTCTTT. Its protein is CASSFRQTNTEAFF.

The chain combines TRBV20-1 with TRBJ2-3; 8 bases line up with TRBD1. Germline assignment: CDR1 DFQATT and CDR2 SNEGSKA (reference sequence). The CDR3 covers 18 residues. Trimming took 0 bases from V and 0 from J; bases not matched to a gene: 11. CDR3 sequence reads: CSARDGQGAWVSTDTQYF. As DNA, the CDR3 is TGCAGTGCTAGAGATGGGCAGGGGGCCTGGGTGAGCACAGATACGCAGTATTTT.

This clonotype was recorded only once. J is TRBJ1-5 and V is TRBV12-5; maybe TRBD1 (6 bases). The CDR3 has 16 amino acids. V was trimmed by 1 base and J by 5 bases, leaving 15 bases between them. Germline-derived CDR1 and CDR2 are LGHNT and FRNRAP. This CDR3 reads CASGLAIGKGDQPQHF. Here the CDR3 DNA reads TGTGCTAGTGGTTTGGCCATTGGAAAGGGGGATCAGCCCCAGCATTTT.

The rearrangement links TRBV7-9 to TRBJ2-1; 7 nucleotides match TRBD2. J was trimmed by 2 bases and V by 1 base; bases with no gene match: 2. CDR3 length equals 15 residues. Germline V gene lookup returns CDR1 SEHNR and CDR2 FQNEAQ (reference sequence). CDR3 sequence: CASSLVAGAYNEQFF. The CDR3 DNA reads as TGTGCCAGCAGCTTAGTTGCGGGGGCCTACAATGAGCAGTTCTTC.

To note about this clonotype: A much larger clone sits a single nucleotide away, making a read error possible. The chain links TRBV5-8 to TRBJ1-5; D not resolved. With 1 base removed from V and 10 bases from J, the gap between germline ends came to 15 bases. Germline V gene sequence: CDR1 SGHTS, CDR2 YDEGEE. The CDR3 contains 14 residues. CDR3: CASSLPYMGIPQHF. The CDR3 DNA follows: TGTGCCAGCAGCTTGCCCTACATGGGCATCCCCCAGCATTTT.

This chain connects TRBV4-1 to TRBJ2-7; D remains unclear. The CDR3 is 14 amino acids. In germline, CDR1 is MGHRA, CDR2 YSYEKL. Trimming cost V 4 bases and J 2 bases, with 12 bases left between them. The CDR3 bases are TGCGCCAGCAGCCTCTTTGGCACTACCTACGAGCAGTACTTC. It translates to CASSLFGTTYEQYF.

About this clonotype itself: The conserved closing phenylalanine or tryptophan is absent in this CDR3, likely reflecting a read error. Because the CDR3's place on the DNA is in doubt, the DNA is left out and the CDR3 is given as listed by TCRdb. This sequence joins TRBV6-4 and TRBJ2-3; the tabulated D call, TRBD2, remains unverified against the DNA. With termini counted, the CDR3 has 14 amino acids. Per the germline V gene, CDR1 is MRHNA and CDR2 is SNTAGT. The CDR3 protein is CASSPASGSGDTQY.

The rearrangement joins TRBV12-3 or TRBV12-4 to TRBJ1-3, with D unclear. The CDR3 is 14 amino acids. Trimming cost V 3 bases and J 0 bases, with 6 bases left between them. CDR3 in amino acids: CASSLFGSGNTIYF. CDR3 DNA: TGTGCCAGCAGTTTGTTCGGCTCTGGAAACACCATATATTTT.

This chain uses TRBV4-2 with TRBJ2-2, with TRBD2 identical over 11 bases. This CDR3 is 20 amino acids long. V lost 0 bases and J lost 3; bases outside the gene matches: 12. Looked up from germline, CDR1 is LGHNA and CDR2 is YNFKEQ. The CDR3 reads CASSQDLSGGATSDTGELFF. The CDR3 DNA is TGTGCCAGCAGCCAAGACCTTAGCGGGGGGGCCACCAGCGACACCGGGGAGCTGTTTTTT.

This clonotype was recorded a few times. The CDR3 is CASSMGISNQPQHF. DNA of the CDR3: TGTGCCAGTAGTATGGGGATTAGCAATCAGCCCCAGCATTTT. The J gene is TRBJ1-5, the V gene TRBV19; D call uncertain. The CDR3 runs 14 residues. The V and J ends lost 3 bases and 0 bases respectively, with 6 bases between them. Germline assignment: CDR1 LNHDA and CDR2 SQIVND (reference sequence).

The rearrangement joins TRBV11-2 to TRBJ1-6; no clear D. Trimming shortened V by 7 bases and J by 7 bases, and 14 bases separated the two germline ends. Germline CDR1 and CDR2: SGHAT and FQNNGV. This CDR3 has 14 residues. CDR3 in DNA: TGTGCCAGCATGCCCGGGTCCTTCAATTCACCCCTCCACTTT. Amino acids: CASMPGSFNSPLHF.

The V call is TRBV2, the J call TRBJ2-7, with D unresolved. Germline values: CDR1 SNHLY, CDR2 FYNNEI. V shed 7 bases and J shed 2 bases, with 9 bases lying between them. The CDR3 loop spans 12 amino acids. The CDR3 spells CASKIIPYEQYF. DNA of the CDR3: TGTGCCAGCAAGATCATTCCCTACGAGCAGTACTTC.

The chain couples TRBV19 to TRBJ1-2, with TRBD1 identical over 12 bases. There are 15 residues in the CDR3. After removal of 7 bases from V and 3 bases from J, the junction contained 6 bases not matched to a gene. The V gene's germline CDR1 is LNHDA and CDR2 SQIVND (reference sequence). In nucleotides, the CDR3 is TGTGCCAGTACCCCTGGGACAGGGGGCTACTATGGCTACACCTTC. Its protein is CASTPGTGGYYGYTF.

The genes are TRBV7-9 and TRBJ2-7, with D possibly matching TRBD1 (6 bases). The CDR3 consists of 12 residues. Looked up from germline, CDR1 is SEHNR and CDR2 is FQNEAQ (reference sequence). The V and J ends lost 7 bases and 3 bases respectively, with 10 bases between them. In DNA, the CDR3 is TGTGCCAGCACCGAGGGGGTCTACGAGCAGTACTTC. Protein: CASTEGVYEQYF.

This clonotype was found a few times. The V gene is TRBV20-1, the J gene TRBJ1-2, with D unresolved. Germline CDR1 DFQATT, CDR2 SNEGSKA (reference sequence). Trimming removed 6 bases at V and 3 bases at J, with 8 bases between. CDR3 length: 11 residues. The CDR3 nucleotides read TGCAGTGCAAGAACAGACTATGGCTACACCTTC. Translated: CSARTDYGYTF.